The rows below give T cell receptor beta chains drawn from one sample of a study of blood T cell repertoires in COVID-19. Here immunoSEQ multiplex PCR was the method, and the copy in TCRdb shows in-frame clones only, minus some. This repertoire shows 250,000 to 300,000 clones, 85% to 90% found once; its top ten account for approximately 6.5%. The sample was peripheral blood. These receptors originate from a woman aged 45-65 years with COVID-19, enrolled during active disease. CDR3s include the opening cysteine and the closing phenylalanine or tryptophan. The order of the fields is clone size, V gene, J gene, D gene, CDR3 protein, CDR3 DNA. D genes are given only for firm matches. Not all rows give a size; the values are once, few, many and, for expanded clones, a class.

size: few; V: TRBV18; J: TRBJ1-1; D: TRBD1; CDR3: CASSGDRGLNTEAFF; DNA: TGTGCCAGCTCCGGCGACAGGGGGCTCAACACTGAAGCTTTCTTT
size: NA; V: TRBV30; J: TRBJ2-3; D: TRBD1; CDR3: CAWSNLDRVVTDTQYF; DNA: TGTGCCTGGAGCAACCTAGACAGGGTGGTCACAGATACGCAGTATTTT
size: NA; V: TRBV20-1; J: TRBJ2-1; D: NA; CDR3: CSASRAGRIDEQFF; DNA: TGCAGTGCTAGTCGCGCAGGGCGGATCGATGAGCAGTTCTTC
size: NA; V: TRBV6-1; J: TRBJ2-1; D: TRBD2; CDR3: CASSGLAASSYNEQFF; DNA: TGTGCCAGCAGTGGACTAGCGGCCAGCTCCTACAATGAGCAGTTCTTC
size: NA; V: TRBV20-1; J: TRBJ2-3; D: TRBD2; CDR3: CSCREADTQYF; DNA: TGCAGTTGCCGGGAGGCAGATACGCAGTATTTT
size: few; V: TRBV14; J: TRBJ2-5; D: TRBD1; CDR3: CASSPLRGQAQETQYF; DNA: TGTGCCAGCAGCCCCCTACGGGGACAGGCCCAAGAGACCCAGTACTTC
size: NA; V: TRBV2; J: TRBJ2-3; D: NA; CDR3: CASSSVQDTQYF; DNA: TGTGCCAGCTCTAGCGTCCAGGATACGCAGTATTTT
size: NA; V: TRBV7-8; J: TRBJ1-2; D: TRBD1; CDR3: CASSYSTGGRGYTF; DNA: TGTGCCAGCAGCTACTCGACAGGGGGAAGGGGCTACACCTTC
size: NA; V: TRBV11-3; J: TRBJ2-1; D: NA; CDR3: CASSLTNEQFF; DNA: TGTGCCAGCAGCTTAACAAATGAGCAGTTCTTC
size: NA; V: TRBV6-5; J: TRBJ1-5; D: NA; CDR3: CASSYSWASPPQPQHF; DNA: TGTGCCAGCAGTTACTCGTGGGCCTCGCCGCCCCAGCCCCAGCATTTT
size: NA; V: TRBV7-6; J: TRBJ2-7; D: NA; CDR3: CASSVDRSSYEQYF; DNA: TGTGCCAGCAGTGTTGACAGGAGCTCCTACGAGCAGTACTTC
size: NA; V: TRBV2; J: TRBJ2-1; D: TRBD1; CDR3: CASSPGQGKGPGEQFF; DNA: TGTGCCAGCAGCCCCGGACAGGGGAAGGGGCCCGGGGAGCAGTTCTTC
size: NA; V: TRBV6-1; J: TRBJ2-1; D: TRBD2; CDR3: CASSEGLAGGLRKHGAQFF; DNA: TGTGCCAGCAGTGAGGGACTAGCGGGAGGCCTTCGGAAACATGGAGCGCAGTTCTTC
size: NA; V: TRBV6-5; J: TRBJ2-7; D: NA; CDR3: CASSYTGKQHYEQYF; DNA: TGTGCCAGCAGCTATACGGGGAAACAGCACTACGAGCAGTACTTC
size: NA; V: TRBV19; J: TRBJ1-5; D: NA; CDR3: CASSGGNQPQHF; DNA: TGTGCCAGTAGTGGGGGGAATCAGCCCCAGCATTTT
size: NA; V: TRBV10-1; J: TRBJ2-7; D: TRBD2; CDR3: CASVTSGSEPPMLMCFENSEQYF; DNA: TGCGCCAGTGTGACTAGCGGGAGTGAACCCCCCATGCTTATGTGTTTCGAAAACTCCGAGCAGTACTTC
size: NA; V: TRBV19; J: TRBJ1-1; D: NA; CDR3: CASSRDRSMNTEAFF; DNA: TGTGCCAGTAGTCGAGACAGAAGCATGAACACTGAAGCTTTCTTT
size: NA; V: TRBV9; J: TRBJ2-7; D: TRBD1; CDR3: CASSESSGTVAYEQYF; DNA: TGTGCCAGCAGCGAGAGCTCCGGGACAGTGGCCTACGAGCAGTACTTC
size: NA; V: TRBV19; J: TRBJ1-2; D: NA; CDR3: CASSIAGSLYGYTF; DNA: TGTGCCAGTAGTATAGCAGGGTCCCTCTATGGCTACACCTTC
size: NA; V: TRBV5-7; J: TRBJ1-5; D: NA; CDR3: CASSSLTLTPPLDNQPQHF; DNA: TGTGCCAGCAGCTCGCTGACACTCACCCCACCTCTTGACAATCAGCCCCAGCATTTT
size: NA; V: TRBV5-1; J: TRBJ1-1; D: NA; CDR3: CASSLDGGDTEAFF; DNA: TGCGCCAGCAGCTTGGACGGCGGTGACACTGAAGCTTTCTTT
size: once; V: TRBV27; J: TRBJ2-1; D: TRBD2; CDR3: CASSLLAGSFSYNEQFF; DNA: TGTGCCAGCAGTTTACTAGCGGGATCTTTTTCGTACAATGAGCAGTTCTTC
size: NA; V: TRBV5-8; J: TRBJ2-1; D: TRBD1; CDR3: CASSWGQVLSSYNEQFF; DNA: TGTGCCAGCAGCTGGGGACAGGTCCTAAGCTCCTACAATGAGCAGTTCTTC
size: NA; V: TRBV10-3; J: TRBJ2-1; D: NA; CDR3: CAISEGDEQFF; DNA: TGTGCCATCAGTGAAGGGGATGAGCAGTTCTTC
size: NA; V: TRBV11-2; J: TRBJ1-2; D: NA; CDR3: CASSLTSNYGYTF; DNA: TGTGCCAGCAGCTTAACATCGAACTATGGCTACACCTTC
size: NA; V: TRBV7-3; J: TRBJ2-1; D: NA; CDR3: CASSLMVGLSYNEQFF; DNA: TGTGCCAGCAGCTTAATGGTGGGACTCTCCTACAATGAGCAGTTCTTC
size: NA; V: TRBV6-5; J: TRBJ1-5; D: TRBD1; CDR3: CASSSQGAINQPQHF; DNA: TGTGCCAGCAGTTCACAGGGGGCCATCAATCAGCCCCAGCATTTT
size: NA; V: TRBV5-4; J: TRBJ1-1; D: NA; CDR3: CASSLPMDRNTEAFF; DNA: TGTGCCAGCAGCTTGCCGATGGACAGGAACACTGAAGCTTTCTTT
size: NA; V: TRBV19; J: TRBJ2-7; D: NA; CDR3: CASSMSWETFYEQYF; DNA: TGTGCCAGTAGTATGAGTTGGGAGACATTCTACGAGCAGTACTTC
size: NA; V: TRBV9; J: TRBJ2-2; D: TRBD1; CDR3: CASSAQGQGIGELFF; DNA: TGTGCCAGCAGCGCACAGGGACAGGGTATCGGGGAGCTGTTTTTT
size: NA; V: TRBV6-5; J: TRBJ2-7; D: NA; CDR3: CASSRGREIYEQYF; DNA: TGTGCCAGCAGTAGAGGACGGGAAATCTACGAGCAGTACTTC
size: NA; V: TRBV5-8; J: TRBJ1-2; D: TRBD1; CDR3: CASRVRGQRHGYTF; DNA: TGTGCCAGCAGAGTGAGGGGACAGCGACATGGCTACACCTTC
size: NA; V: TRBV30; J: TRBJ1-3; D: TRBD1; CDR3: CAWNTGGSGNTIYF; DNA: TGTGCCTGGAATACAGGGGGATCTGGAAACACCATATATTTT
size: NA; V: TRBV6-5; J: TRBJ1-5; D: TRBD1; CDR3: CASSYSSRGGQPQHF; DNA: TGTGCCAGCAGTTACTCGTCTAGAGGGGGCCAGCCCCAGCATTTT
size: NA; V: TRBV29-1; J: TRBJ1-2; D: NA; CDR3: CSVGGGSHYGYTF; DNA: TGCAGCGTTGGGGGGGGCTCCCACTATGGCTACACCTTC
size: NA; V: TRBV7-9; J: TRBJ2-7; D: NA; CDR3: CASSLVGHFSYEQYF; DNA: TGTGCCAGCAGCTTAGTGGGACACTTCTCCTACGAGCAGTACTTC
size: NA; V: TRBV27; J: TRBJ2-2; D: NA; CDR3: CASSHRERAGELFF; DNA: TGTGCCAGCAGTCACCGGGAGAGAGCCGGGGAGCTGTTTTTT
size: NA; V: TRBV11-3; J: TRBJ2-1; D: NA; CDR3: CASSLDRSEHEQFF; DNA: TGTGCCAGCAGCTTAGATCGAAGCGAGCATGAGCAGTTCTTC
size: NA; V: TRBV21-1; J: TRBJ2-1; D: NA; CDR3: CASSHPSTRGGRSYNEQFF; DNA: TGTGCCAGCAGCCACCCGTCGACCCGCGGGGGGCGCTCCTACAATGAGCAGTTCTTC
size: NA; V: TRBV11-2; J: TRBJ2-3; D: NA; CDR3: CATTDGGFTDTQYF; DNA: TGTGCGACAACCGACGGGGGATTCACAGATACGCAGTATTTT
size: NA; V: TRBV2; J: TRBJ2-1; D: TRBD2; CDR3: CASSGTSLGVDEQFF; DNA: TGTGCCAGCAGTGGGACTAGCCTTGGAGTGGATGAGCAGTTCTTC
size: NA; V: TRBV21-1; J: TRBJ2-7; D: NA; CDR3: CASSKGGAGGVYEQYF; DNA: TGTGCCAGCAGCAAAGGTGGTGCGGGAGGCGTCTACGAGCAGTACTTC
size: NA; V: TRBV3-1/TRBV3-2; J: TRBJ2-7; D: NA; CDR3: CASSRGERSYEQYF; DNA: TGTGCCAGCAGCCGGGGGGAAAGAAGCTACGAGCAGTACTTC
size: NA; V: TRBV10-3; J: TRBJ2-7; D: NA; CDR3: CAISDRLVPYEQYF; DNA: TGTGCCATCAGTGACCGACTAGTCCCATACGAGCAGTACTTC
size: NA; V: TRBV7-8; J: TRBJ1-5; D: NA; CDR3: CASSFRGGRNQPQHF; DNA: TGTGCCAGCAGCTTTCGGGGGGGCCGCAATCAGCCCCAGCATTTT